This T cell receptor (beta chain) was found in a study of T cell responses to AZD1222 COVID-19 vaccine. Study details: Pooled together were second doses at about 4 or about 12 weeks. Overall study findings and caveats: Only a handful of AZD1222 recipients, more than five in all, had baseline seropositivity.

A note on this clone: Its target is not known.

The CDR3 loop spans 14 amino acids. The germline V gene has CDR1 SGHRS and CDR2 YFSETQ. Between the trimmed V and J ends, which lost 6 bases and 0 bases, there was a span of 9 bases. Clones were sequenced by immunoSEQ multiplex PCR, and TCRdb holds only the in-frame ones, with some missing. The sample records around 130,000 clones, less than 95% being singletons. This receptor was identified in an adult in good health. The material was peripheral blood, obtained on day 0 of AZD1222 vaccination. The chain carries TRBV5-1 and TRBJ2-2, with a weak D call TRBD1 (6 bases). CDR3 DNA sequence: TGCGCCAGCACGGACAGAGCGAACACCGGGGAGCTGTTTTTT. It specifies CASTDRANTGELFF.